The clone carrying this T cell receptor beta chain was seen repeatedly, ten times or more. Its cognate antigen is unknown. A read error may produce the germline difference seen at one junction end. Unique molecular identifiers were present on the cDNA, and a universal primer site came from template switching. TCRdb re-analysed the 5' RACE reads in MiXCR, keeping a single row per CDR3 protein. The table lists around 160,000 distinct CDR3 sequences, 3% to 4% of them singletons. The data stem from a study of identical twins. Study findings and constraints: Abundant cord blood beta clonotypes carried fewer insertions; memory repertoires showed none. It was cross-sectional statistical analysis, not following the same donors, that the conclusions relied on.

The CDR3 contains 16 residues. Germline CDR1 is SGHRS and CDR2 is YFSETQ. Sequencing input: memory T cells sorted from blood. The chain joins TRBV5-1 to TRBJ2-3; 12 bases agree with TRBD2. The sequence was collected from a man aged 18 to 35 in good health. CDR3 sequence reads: CASSLATSGSKDTQYF. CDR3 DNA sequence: TGCGCCAGCAGCTTGGCGACTAGCGGGAGCAAAGATACGCAGTATTTT.